This entry lists 11 T cell receptor beta chains sequenced from one sample in a study of shared clonotypes between healthy human individuals. Sequencing used immunoSEQ multiplex PCR; TCRdb keeps in-frame clones, though not all of them. The data show more than 2 million clones, roughly 94% seen once. Terminally differentiated effector memory CD45RA+ cells were excluded from the naive CD8 cells, which were CD45RO-negative and positively selected for CCR7. Sequencing was carried out using naive CD8+ T cells sorted from blood. These receptors came from a man between 18 and 35 years old in good health.

On this clone: In the same sample, other DNA sequences code for this CDR3. The chain has TRBV5-6 and TRBJ1-1; D remains ambiguous. Deletions cut 0 bases from V and 2 bases from J, with 5 bases between. Germline CDR1 reads SGHDT; CDR2 reads YYEEEE. The CDR3 length is 13 residues. The chain's CDR3 is CASSLGSNTEAFF. In nucleotides, the CDR3 is TGTGCCAGCAGCTTGGGGAGCAACACTGAAGCTTTCTTT.

The chain joins TRBV29-1 to TRBJ2-1; TRBD2 matches 10 bases. This CDR3 has 16 amino acids. V gave up 6 bases and J gave up 0 bases; unmatched junction bases: 8. Germline V lookup: CDR1 SQVTM, CDR2 ANQGSEA. The CDR3 coding sequence is TGCAGCGTCAGTGGACTAGCGGAAAGCTCCTACAATGAGCAGTTCTTC. Translation: CSVSGLAESSYNEQFF.

This clone was recorded once. The chain is built from TRBV7-6 and TRBJ2-1, with D possibly being TRBD2 (6 bases). The CDR3 extends over 14 amino acids. The germline V gene encodes CDR1 SGHVS and CDR2 FNYEAQ. V was cut by 4 bases and J by 3 bases, with 10 bases left in between. DNA for the CDR3: TGTGCCAGCAGCTCATGGGGAGGCTACAATGAGCAGTTCTTC. Its protein product is CASSSWGGYNEQFF.

V is TRBV27 and J is TRBJ1-1; tentative D call: TRBD1 (5 bases). The CDR3 spans 15 residues. V was pared by 0 bases and J by 1 base, with 9 bases between. The V gene's germline CDR1 is MNHEY and CDR2 SMNVEV (reference sequence). DNA of the CDR3: TGTGCCAGCAGTTTATCCCCGACAGAGAACACTGAAGCTTTCTTT. Its protein is CASSLSPTENTEAFF.

The genes are TRBV5-4 and TRBJ2-7; 8 nucleotides align to TRBD1. V lost 4 bases to trimming and J lost 3 bases; unmatched junction nucleotides: 9. The CDR3 has 15 residues. Germline V gives CDR1 SGHNT, CDR2 YYREEE (reference sequence). CDR3 protein: CASSPGTGGDYEQYF. As DNA, the CDR3 is TGTGCCAGCAGCCCGGGGACAGGAGGGGACTACGAGCAGTACTTC. The full variable domain, completed using reference TRBV5-4 and TRBJ2-7, is ETGVTQSPTHLIKTRGQQVTLRCSSQSGHNTVSWYQQALGQGPQFIFQYYREEENGRGNFPPRFSGLQFPNYSSELNVNALELDDSALYLCASSPGTGGDYEQYFGPGTRLTVT.

V is TRBV6-5 and J is TRBJ2-7, with 16 bases matching TRBD2. CDR1 is MNHEY and CDR2 is SVGAGI in the germline V gene. The CDR3 runs to 16 residues. With V trimmed by 4 bases and J by 1 base, 1 base remained unmatched. CDR3 sequence: CASSSGLAGGSYEQYF. CDR3 nucleotide sequence: TGTGCCAGCAGTTCGGGACTAGCGGGAGGGTCCTACGAGCAGTACTTC.

The genes are TRBV19 and TRBJ2-5; D ambiguous. The V gene lost 8 bases and the J gene lost 5 bases, with 15 bases spanning the gap. CDR3 length: 13 amino acids. The germline V gene encodes CDR1 LNHDA and CDR2 SQIVND (reference sequence). The CDR3 region is CASSIVPWETQYF. The CDR3 nucleotides read TGTGCCAGTTCTATCGTCCCGTGGGAGACCCAGTACTTC.

In regard to this clone: This sample also contains other DNA sequences that code for the same CDR3. This chain joins TRBV5-1 and TRBJ2-7; no definite D call. CDR1 is SGHRS and CDR2 is YFSETQ in the germline V gene. The CDR3 is 13 residues long. V shed 2 bases and J shed 3 bases, with 9 bases lying between them. The CDR3 nucleotides are TGCGCCAGCAGCTTAGCGACAAACTACGAGCAGTACTTC. Encoded protein: CASSLATNYEQYF.

CDR3 nucleotides: TGTGCCAGTAGTATAGCCGGCCTATGGCGGGAGAACACCGGGGAGCTGTTTTTT. Its translation: CASSIAGLWRENTGELFF. This chain connects TRBV19 to TRBJ2-2; D perhaps matches TRBD2 (6 bases). Germline CDR1 LNHDA, CDR2 SQIVND (reference sequence). V was trimmed by 1 base and J by 1 base, leaving 16 bases between them. The length of the CDR3 is 18 residues.

The V and J genes are TRBV7-9 and TRBJ1-4, with TRBD1 as a possible D gene (6 bases). V shed 5 bases and J shed 5 bases, with 12 bases lying between them. The CDR3 sequence is 14 residues long. Per germline, CDR1 SEHNR and CDR2 FQNEAQ (reference sequence). The CDR3 region is CASSPGVGNEKLFF. In DNA form, the CDR3 reads TGTGCCAGCAGCCCAGGGGTAGGAAATGAAAAACTGTTTTTT.

The V call is TRBV6-5, the J call TRBJ1-2; D perhaps matches TRBD1 (5 bases). The V and J ends lost 0 bases and 5 bases respectively, with 16 bases between them. The CDR3 sequence is 16 residues long. Germline loops: CDR1 MNHEY, CDR2 SVGAGI. CDR3 sequence (DNA): TGTGCCAGCAGTTACTCGAGTCGGGGGACTAGATATGGCTACACCTTC. It is translated as CASSYSSRGTRYGYTF.